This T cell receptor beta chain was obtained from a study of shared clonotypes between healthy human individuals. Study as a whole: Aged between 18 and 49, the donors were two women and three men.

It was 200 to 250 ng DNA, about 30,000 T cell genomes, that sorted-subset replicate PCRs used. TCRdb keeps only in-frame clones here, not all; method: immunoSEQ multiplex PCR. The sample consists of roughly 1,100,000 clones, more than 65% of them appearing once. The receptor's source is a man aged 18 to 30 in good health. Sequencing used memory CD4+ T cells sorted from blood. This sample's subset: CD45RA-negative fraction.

The CDR3: CATTRSDFNYGYTF. The CDR3 nucleotides are TGTGCCACCACGAGATCGGATTTTAACTATGGCTACACCTTC. The V call is TRBV27, the J call TRBJ1-2; D not resolved. The CDR3 contains 14 residues. Between the trimmed V and J ends, which lost 10 bases and 1 base, there was a span of 16 bases. Germline V gene data show CDR1 as MNHEY and CDR2 as SMNVEV (reference sequence).